These 20 T cell receptor beta chains were all obtained from the same sample, sequenced in a study of T cell responses to AZD1222 COVID-19 vaccine. Here immunoSEQ multiplex PCR was the method, and the copy in TCRdb shows in-frame clones only, minus some. In the table there are 110,000 or so clones, 88% of which are singletons. This material consisted of peripheral blood, taken on day 0 of AZD1222 vaccination. The receptor set was obtained from an adult in good health.

This chain connects TRBV3-1 (or the pseudogene TRBV3-2) to TRBJ2-1; possibly TRBD1 for D (6 bases). Germline V CDR1 and CDR2: LGHDT, YNNKEL (reference sequence). The CDR3 has 15 amino acids. V was clipped by 0 bases and J by 9 bases, with 15 bases between them. CDR3 sequence: CASSQDWGRGGEQFF. In nucleotides, the CDR3 is TGTGCCAGCAGCCAAGATTGGGGCCGAGGGGGTGAGCAGTTCTTC.

The chain carries TRBV6-5 and TRBJ2-7, with TRBD1 matching over 9 bases. The V segment lost 7 bases and the J segment 6 bases; nucleotides outside the gene matches: 7. This CDR3 has 13 amino acids. CDR1 and CDR2 from the germline V gene are MNHEY and SVGAGI. CDR3 bases: TGTGCCAGCAAACCCGGGACAGGGATCGAGCAGTACTTC. This encodes CASKPGTGIEQYF.

The J gene is TRBJ2-3, the V gene TRBV27; D is uncertain. This CDR3 contains 13 residues. The V end lost 4 bases, the J end lost 4 bases, and 9 bases lay between the germline ends. The germline V gene has CDR1 MNHEY and CDR2 SMNVEV (reference sequence). The CDR3 nucleotides read TGTGCCAGCAGTTGGTTAACCTCAGATACGCAGTATTTT. Translating gives CASSWLTSDTQYF.

V gene TRBV19 combines with J gene TRBJ1-1, with D unclear. V was cut by 3 bases and J by 1 base, with 15 bases left in between. This CDR3 spans 16 amino acids. Germline loops: CDR1 LNHDA, CDR2 SQIVND (reference sequence). CDR3 in DNA: TGTGCCAGTAGTATGAATTTGGGTGTGGGGAACACTGAAGCTTTCTTT. This translates into CASSMNLGVGNTEAFF.

The genes are TRBV9 and TRBJ1-1; D remains ambiguous. Trimming pared 5 bases from V and 7 bases from J, leaving 12 bases between. The germline CDR1 and CDR2 sequences are SGDLS and YYNGEE. This CDR3 is 12 amino acids long. In DNA, the CDR3 is TGTGCCAGCAGTCGTGGTATGGGTGAAGCTTTCTTT. Its protein product is CASSRGMGEAFF.

In regard to this clone: Its ends do not fully match the called genes, so a read error is possible. This sequence joins TRBV19 and TRBJ2-1; a weak D match, TRBD2 (6 bases). The CDR3 is 15 residues long. The germline V gene encodes CDR1 LNHDA and CDR2 SQIVND (reference sequence). CDR3 region: CASSPGGTSHNEQFF. The CDR3 region has the DNA TGTGCCAGTAGTCCGGGCGGGACCTCCCACAACGAGCAGTTCTTC.

The chain combines TRBV9 with TRBJ2-1; 7 nucleotides line up with TRBD1. Per the germline V gene, CDR1 is SGDLS and CDR2 is YYNGEE. This CDR3 comprises 15 residues. With V trimmed by 3 bases and J by 4 bases, 7 bases remained unmatched. The CDR3 spells CASSAQGDIYNEQFF. The CDR3, as DNA: TGTGCCAGCAGCGCCCAGGGGGACATATACAATGAGCAGTTCTTC.

The CDR3 nucleotides read TGCGCCAGCAGTCAGGGCGCGACTAGCGGGAGGAAGCCGCACGAGCAGTACTTC. Translating it yields CASSQGATSGRKPHEQYF. This chain joins TRBV23-1 and TRBJ2-7; TRBD2 matches at 13 bases. TRBV23-1 is treated as an ORF (open reading frame) with a function not yet certain. The CDR3 covers 18 residues. Trimming took 3 bases from V and 5 from J; bases not matched to a gene: 13.

The chain links TRBV5-1 to TRBJ1-3; D perhaps matches TRBD1 (5 bases). V shed 1 base and J shed 4 bases, with 9 bases lying between them. CDR1 SGHRS and CDR2 YFSETQ come from the germline V gene. The CDR3 totals 14 residues. CDR3 nucleotide sequence: TGCGCCAGCAGCTTGCAGGGTGAGGGAAACACCATATATTTT. This sequence encodes CASSLQGEGNTIYF.

This chain connects TRBV5-1 to TRBJ2-7; tentative D call: TRBD2 (5 bases). CDR3 length: 15 amino acids. The germline gives CDR1 SGHRS, CDR2 YFSETQ. Deletions cut 4 bases from V and 3 bases from J, with 17 bases between. The CDR3 loop reads CASSPRVGRDYEQYF. The CDR3 DNA sequence: TGCGCCAGCAGCCCTAGAGTGGGTCGGGACTACGAGCAGTACTTC.

The V gene is TRBV19, the J gene TRBJ2-4; D is perhaps TRBD2 (6 bases). This CDR3 contains 13 residues. The V end lost 5 bases, the J end lost 6 bases, and 11 bases lay between the germline ends. Germline CDR1 LNHDA, CDR2 SQIVND (reference sequence). CDR3 loop: CASSLQGGNIQYF. The CDR3 DNA reads as TGTGCCAGTAGTTTGCAGGGAGGAAACATTCAGTACTTC.

The CDR3 sequence is CASSLFDRGAPDGYTF. The CDR3 DNA follows: TGTGCCAGCAGCTTGTTTGACAGGGGTGCTCCGGATGGCTACACCTTC. The chain has TRBV5-6 and TRBJ1-2; 8 bases fit TRBD1. The germline V gene has CDR1 SGHDT and CDR2 YYEEEE. After removal of 1 base from V and 6 bases from J, the junction contained 11 bases not matched to a gene. The length of the CDR3 is 16 residues.

This chain connects TRBV5-4 to TRBJ2-3; D call uncertain. The length of the CDR3 is 14 residues. Germline V gene data show CDR1 as SGHNT and CDR2 as YYREEE (reference sequence). V lost 0 bases, J lost 2 bases, and 7 bases lay in between. The CDR3 here is CASSLGTTTDTQYF. Here the CDR3 DNA reads TGTGCCAGCAGCTTGGGAACCACCACAGATACGCAGTATTTT.

CDR3 sequence: CASSRLAEETQYF. CDR3 in DNA: TGTGCCAGCTCAAGACTAGCGGAAGAGACCCAGTACTTC. The genes are TRBV18 and TRBJ2-5; 9 nucleotides align to TRBD2. Germline V gene lookup returns CDR1 KGHSH and CDR2 LQKENI. The V and J ends lost 5 bases and 3 bases, in that order; junction bases with no gene match: 1. CDR3 length: 13 residues.

The chain uses TRBV19 and TRBJ2-5; possible D gene TRBD2, 5 bases. The CDR3 sequence is 14 residues long. CDR1 LNHDA and CDR2 SQIVND come from the germline V gene (reference sequence). Trimming pared 10 bases from V and 5 bases from J, leaving 20 bases between. CDR3 DNA sequence: TGTGCCACAACCCGGAGCGCCGGGGAGGAGACCCAGTACTTC. Its protein product is CATTRSAGEETQYF. Full variable domain (rest looked up from reference TRBV19 and TRBJ2-5): DGGITQSPKYLFRKEGQNVTLSCEQNLNHDAMYWYRQDPGQGLRLIYYSQIVNDFQKGDIAEGYSVSREKKESFPLTVTSAQKNPTAFYLCATTRSAGEETQYFGPGTRLLVL.

The chain has TRBV6-5 and TRBJ2-2; D may be TRBD2 (6 bases). The germline V and J ends were trimmed by 2 bases and 5 bases, with 15 bases remaining between them. This CDR3 contains 16 residues. Per the germline V gene, CDR1 is MNHEY and CDR2 is SVGAGI. CDR3 DNA: TGTGCCAGCAGTTACGTGACGGGAGTCCCAACCGGGGAGCTGTTTTTT. Its protein product is CASSYVTGVPTGELFF.

This chain uses TRBV28 with TRBJ2-7; 8 bases fit TRBD1. The germline gives CDR1 MDHEN, CDR2 SYDVKM. V trimming: 6 bases; J trimming: 2 bases; junction bases outside the gene matches: 6. The CDR3 has 14 amino acids. The CDR3 DNA reads TGTGCCAGCAGATCCGGACAGGGACCCTACGAGCAGTACTTC. Translating gives CASRSGQGPYEQYF.

The rearrangement links TRBV6-1 to TRBJ1-5, with D possibly matching TRBD1 (5 bases). Per the germline V gene, CDR1 is MNHNS and CDR2 is SASEGT. The CDR3 spans 13 residues. With 2 bases removed from V and 11 bases from J, the gap between germline ends came to 13 bases. CDR3 nucleotides: TGTGCCAGCAGTGAAAGCGCGGGAGGGGCCCAGCATTTT. Encoded protein: CASSESAGGAQHF.

The chain is built from TRBV3-1 (or the pseudogene TRBV3-2) and TRBJ2-6; D gene ambiguous. The length of the CDR3 is 15 residues. Germline assignment: CDR1 LGHDT and CDR2 YNNKEL (reference sequence). Trimming removed 6 bases from V and 1 base from J, with 10 bases in between. The CDR3 DNA is TGTGCCAGCAGTGCGGACGCGTCTGGGGCCAACGTCCTGACTTTC. Translating it yields CASSADASGANVLTF.

This clone has only a few counts. This specimen includes other DNA sequences encoding the same CDR3. The J gene is TRBJ1-1, the V gene TRBV5-5; D call uncertain. The germline gives CDR1 SGHKS, CDR2 YYEKEE (reference sequence). The CDR3 is made up of 14 amino acids. Trimming shortened V by 0 bases and J by 5 bases, and 11 bases separated the two germline ends. This chain's CDR3 is CASSLVGRATEAFF. The CDR3 bases are TGTGCCAGCAGCTTGGTAGGACGTGCGACTGAAGCTTTCTTT.